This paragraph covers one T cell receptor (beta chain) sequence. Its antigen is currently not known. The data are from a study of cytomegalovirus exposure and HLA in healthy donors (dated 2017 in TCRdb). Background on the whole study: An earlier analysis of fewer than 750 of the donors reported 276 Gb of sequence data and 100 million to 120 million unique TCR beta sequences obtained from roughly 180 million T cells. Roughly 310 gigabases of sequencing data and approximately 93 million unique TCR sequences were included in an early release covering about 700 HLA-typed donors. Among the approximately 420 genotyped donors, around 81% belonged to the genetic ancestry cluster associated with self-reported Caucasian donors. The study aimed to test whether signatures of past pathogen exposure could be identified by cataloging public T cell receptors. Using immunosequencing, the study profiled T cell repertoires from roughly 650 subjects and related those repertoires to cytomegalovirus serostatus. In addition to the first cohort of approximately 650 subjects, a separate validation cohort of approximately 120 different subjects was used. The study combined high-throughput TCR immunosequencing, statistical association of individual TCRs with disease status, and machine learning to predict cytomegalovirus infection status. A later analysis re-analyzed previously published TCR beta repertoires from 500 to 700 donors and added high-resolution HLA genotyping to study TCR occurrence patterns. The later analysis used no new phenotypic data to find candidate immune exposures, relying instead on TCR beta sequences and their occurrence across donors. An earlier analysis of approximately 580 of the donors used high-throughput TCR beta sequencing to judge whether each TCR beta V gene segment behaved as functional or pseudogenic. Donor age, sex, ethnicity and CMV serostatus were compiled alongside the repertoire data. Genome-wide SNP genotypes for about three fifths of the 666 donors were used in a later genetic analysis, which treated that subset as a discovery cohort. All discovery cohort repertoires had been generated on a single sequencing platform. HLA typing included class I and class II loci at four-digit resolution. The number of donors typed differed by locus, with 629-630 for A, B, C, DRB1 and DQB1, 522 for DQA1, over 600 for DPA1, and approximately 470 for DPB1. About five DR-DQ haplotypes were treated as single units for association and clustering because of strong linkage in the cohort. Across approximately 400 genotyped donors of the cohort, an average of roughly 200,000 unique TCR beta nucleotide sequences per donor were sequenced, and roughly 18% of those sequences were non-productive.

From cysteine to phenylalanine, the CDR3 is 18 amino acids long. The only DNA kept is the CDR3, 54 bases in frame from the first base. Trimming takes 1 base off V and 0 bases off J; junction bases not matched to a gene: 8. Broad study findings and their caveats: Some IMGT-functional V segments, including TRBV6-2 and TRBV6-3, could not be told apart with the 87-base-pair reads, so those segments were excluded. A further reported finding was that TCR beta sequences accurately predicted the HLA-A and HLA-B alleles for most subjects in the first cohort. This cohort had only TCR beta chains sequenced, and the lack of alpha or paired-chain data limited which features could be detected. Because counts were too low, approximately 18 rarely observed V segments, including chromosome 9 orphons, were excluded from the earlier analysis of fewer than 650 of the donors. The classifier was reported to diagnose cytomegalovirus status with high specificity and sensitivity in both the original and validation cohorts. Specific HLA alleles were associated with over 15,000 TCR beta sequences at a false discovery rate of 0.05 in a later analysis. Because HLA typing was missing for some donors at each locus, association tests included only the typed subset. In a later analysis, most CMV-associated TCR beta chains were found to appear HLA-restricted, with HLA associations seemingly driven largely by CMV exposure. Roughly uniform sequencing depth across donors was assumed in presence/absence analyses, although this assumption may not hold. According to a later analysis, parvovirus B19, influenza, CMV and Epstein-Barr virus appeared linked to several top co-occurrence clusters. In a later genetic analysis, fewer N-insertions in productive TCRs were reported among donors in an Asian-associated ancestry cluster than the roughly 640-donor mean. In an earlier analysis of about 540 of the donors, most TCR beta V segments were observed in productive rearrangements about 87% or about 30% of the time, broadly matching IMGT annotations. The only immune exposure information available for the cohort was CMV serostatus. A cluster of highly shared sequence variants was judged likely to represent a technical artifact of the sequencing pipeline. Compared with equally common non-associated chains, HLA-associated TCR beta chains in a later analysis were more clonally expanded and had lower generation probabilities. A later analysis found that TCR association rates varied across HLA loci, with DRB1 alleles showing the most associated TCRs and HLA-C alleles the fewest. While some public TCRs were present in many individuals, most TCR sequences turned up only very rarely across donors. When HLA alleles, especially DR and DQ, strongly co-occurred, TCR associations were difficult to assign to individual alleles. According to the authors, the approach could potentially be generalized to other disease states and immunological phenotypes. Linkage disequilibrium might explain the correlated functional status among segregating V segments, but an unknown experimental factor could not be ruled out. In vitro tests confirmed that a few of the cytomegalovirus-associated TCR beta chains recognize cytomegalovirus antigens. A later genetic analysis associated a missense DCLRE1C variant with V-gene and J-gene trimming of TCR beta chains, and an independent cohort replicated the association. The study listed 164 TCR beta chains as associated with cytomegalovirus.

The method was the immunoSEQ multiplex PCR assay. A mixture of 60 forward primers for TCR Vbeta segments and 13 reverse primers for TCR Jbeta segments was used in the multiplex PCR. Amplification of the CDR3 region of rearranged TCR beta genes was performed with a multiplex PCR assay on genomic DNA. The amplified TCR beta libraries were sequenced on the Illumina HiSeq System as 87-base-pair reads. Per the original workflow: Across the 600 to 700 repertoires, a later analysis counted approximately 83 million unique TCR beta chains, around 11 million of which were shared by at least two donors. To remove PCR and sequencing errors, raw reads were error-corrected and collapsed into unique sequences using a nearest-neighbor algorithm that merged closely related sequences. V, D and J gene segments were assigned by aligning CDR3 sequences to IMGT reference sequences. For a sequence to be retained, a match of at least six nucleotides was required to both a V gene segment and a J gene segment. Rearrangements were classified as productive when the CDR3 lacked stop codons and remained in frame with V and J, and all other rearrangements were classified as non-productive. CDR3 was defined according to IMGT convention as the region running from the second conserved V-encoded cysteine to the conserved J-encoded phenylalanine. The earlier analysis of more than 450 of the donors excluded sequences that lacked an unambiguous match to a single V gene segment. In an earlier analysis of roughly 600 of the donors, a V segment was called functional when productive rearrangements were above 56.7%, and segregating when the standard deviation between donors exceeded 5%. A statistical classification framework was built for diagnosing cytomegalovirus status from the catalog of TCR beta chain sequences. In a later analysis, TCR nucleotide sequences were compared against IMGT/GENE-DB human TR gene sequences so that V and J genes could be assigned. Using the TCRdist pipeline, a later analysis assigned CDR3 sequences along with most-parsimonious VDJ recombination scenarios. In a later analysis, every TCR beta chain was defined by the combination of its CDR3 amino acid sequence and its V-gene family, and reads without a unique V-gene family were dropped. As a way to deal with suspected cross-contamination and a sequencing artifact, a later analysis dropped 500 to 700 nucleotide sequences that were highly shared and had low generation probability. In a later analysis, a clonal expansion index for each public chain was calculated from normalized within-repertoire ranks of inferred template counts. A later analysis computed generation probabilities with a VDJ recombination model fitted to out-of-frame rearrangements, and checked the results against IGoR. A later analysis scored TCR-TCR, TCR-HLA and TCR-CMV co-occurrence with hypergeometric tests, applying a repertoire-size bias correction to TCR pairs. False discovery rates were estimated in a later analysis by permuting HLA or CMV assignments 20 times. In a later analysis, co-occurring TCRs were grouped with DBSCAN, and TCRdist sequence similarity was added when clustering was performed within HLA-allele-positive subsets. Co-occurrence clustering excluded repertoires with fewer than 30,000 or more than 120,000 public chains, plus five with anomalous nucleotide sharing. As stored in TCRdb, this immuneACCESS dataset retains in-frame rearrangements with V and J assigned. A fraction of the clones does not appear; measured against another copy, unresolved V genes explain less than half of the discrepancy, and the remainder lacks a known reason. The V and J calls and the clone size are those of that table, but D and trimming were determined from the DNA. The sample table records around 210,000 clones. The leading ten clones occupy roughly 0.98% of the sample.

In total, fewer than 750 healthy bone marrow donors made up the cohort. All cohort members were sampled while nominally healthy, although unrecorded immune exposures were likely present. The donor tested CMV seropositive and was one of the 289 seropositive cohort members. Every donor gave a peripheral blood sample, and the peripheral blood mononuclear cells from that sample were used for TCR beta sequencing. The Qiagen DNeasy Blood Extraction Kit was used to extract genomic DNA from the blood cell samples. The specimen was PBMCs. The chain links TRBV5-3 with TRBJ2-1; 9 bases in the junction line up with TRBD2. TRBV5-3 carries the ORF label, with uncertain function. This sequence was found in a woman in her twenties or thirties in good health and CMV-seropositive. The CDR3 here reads CARSLNPISGSSYNEQFF. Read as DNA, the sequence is TGTGCCAGAAGCTTGAATCCAATTAGCGGGAGCTCCTACAATGAGCAGTTCTTC.